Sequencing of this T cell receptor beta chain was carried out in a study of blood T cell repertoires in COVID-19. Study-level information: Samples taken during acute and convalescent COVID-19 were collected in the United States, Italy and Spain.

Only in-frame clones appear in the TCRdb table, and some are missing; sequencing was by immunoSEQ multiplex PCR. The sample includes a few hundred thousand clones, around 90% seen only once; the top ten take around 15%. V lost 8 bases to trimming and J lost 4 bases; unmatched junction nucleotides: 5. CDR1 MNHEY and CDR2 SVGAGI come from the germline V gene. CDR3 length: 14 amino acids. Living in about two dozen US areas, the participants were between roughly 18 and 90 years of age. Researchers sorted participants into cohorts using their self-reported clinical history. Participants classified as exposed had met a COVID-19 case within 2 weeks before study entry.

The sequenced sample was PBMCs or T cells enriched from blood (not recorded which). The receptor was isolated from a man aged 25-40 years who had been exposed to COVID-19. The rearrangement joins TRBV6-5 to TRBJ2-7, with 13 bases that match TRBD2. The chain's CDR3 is CASCRLAGGYEQYF. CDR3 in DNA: TGTGCCAGCTGCCGACTAGCGGGGGGTTACGAGCAGTACTTC.